One and the same sample provided the 27 T cell receptor beta chains below, sequenced in a study of cytomegalovirus exposure and HLA in healthy donors. PCR used 60 Vbeta primers and 13 Jbeta primers. Profiling relied on immunoSEQ multiplex PCR, and the TCRdb table lists in-frame clones only, not all of them. The sample includes about 120,000 clones, over 60% of them seen just once. The source material was PBMCs. The source of these receptors is a female donor in good health and CMV-seronegative.

J is TRBJ2-1 and V is TRBV28; TRBD1 is a possible D gene (6 bases). This CDR3 comprises 15 residues. V was shortened by 5 bases and J by 6 bases, with 17 bases between the two germline ends. Germline V gives CDR1 MDHEN, CDR2 SYDVKM. The CDR3 region is CASSPGHGIRNEQFF. CDR3 bases: TGTGCCAGCAGTCCGGGACACGGGATACGCAATGAGCAGTTCTTC.

This clone occurred a few times. V and J are TRBV7-3 and TRBJ2-5; TRBD2 aligns across 7 bases. The CDR3 totals 16 residues. Germline V gives CDR1 SGHTA, CDR2 FQGTGA. V trimming: 5 bases; J trimming: 5 bases; junction bases outside the gene matches: 14. CDR3: CASSGGGAGLRETQYF. The CDR3 DNA sequence: TGTGCCAGCAGCGGGGGGGGAGCGGGACTAAGGGAGACCCAGTACTTC.

This chain joins TRBV11-1 and TRBJ2-7; tentatively, D is TRBD2 (5 bases). V lost 5 bases and J 0 bases, leaving 11 bases between the germline ends. This CDR3 region has 14 residues. Germline CDR1 and CDR2: SGHAT and FQDESV (reference sequence). CDR3: CASSPAGPSYEQYF. CDR3 nucleotide sequence: TGTGCCAGCAGCCCGGCGGGTCCCTCCTACGAGCAGTACTTC.

The genes are TRBV2 and TRBJ1-5; D may be TRBD1 (6 bases). V lost 8 bases and J 4 bases, leaving 15 bases between the germline ends. The germline V gene encodes CDR1 SNHLY and CDR2 FYNNEI. This CDR3 has 14 residues. The chain's CDR3 is CASDWQGINQPQHF. In nucleotides, the CDR3 is TGTGCCAGCGATTGGCAGGGGATTAATCAGCCCCAGCATTTT. The full variable domain, completed using reference TRBV2 and TRBJ1-5, is EPEVTQTPSHQVTQMGQEVILRCVPISNHLYFYWYRQILGQKVEFLVSFYNNEISEKSEIFDDQFSVERPDGSNFTLKIRSTKLEDSAMYFCASDWQGINQPQHFGDGTRLSIL.

The rearrangement links TRBV6-4 to TRBJ2-1, with 11 nucleotides matching TRBD2. Germline CDR1 reads MRHNA; CDR2 reads SNTAGT. Germline trimming cut 4 bases from V and 8 bases from J; bases unmatched to any gene: 10. This CDR3 spans 16 amino acids. CDR3 DNA: TGTGCCAGCAGTGGTAACCTAGCGGGGGGTTTCGATGAGCAGTTCTTC. Protein: CASSGNLAGGFDEQFF.

This chain links TRBV28 with TRBJ2-1; 9 bases align to TRBD2. The V gene's germline CDR1 is MDHEN and CDR2 SYDVKM. With 3 bases clipped from V and 7 bases from J, the junction kept 7 bases outside the gene matches. CDR3 length: 15 residues. CDR3: CASSFSGSRANEQFF. CDR3 DNA: TGTGCCAGCAGTTTTAGCGGGAGCCGGGCAAATGAGCAGTTCTTC.

In DNA, the CDR3 is TGTGCCAGCAGACCGCAGCCCGGGACTAGCGGGAGCGGGACAGATACGCAGTATTTT. It is translated as CASRPQPGTSGSGTDTQYF. The rearrangement joins TRBV27 to TRBJ2-3, with 14 bases fitting TRBD2. The ends lost 6 bases at V and 3 bases at J; junction bases unmatched: 14. This CDR3 contains 19 residues. CDR1 is MNHEY and CDR2 is SMNVEV in the germline V gene (reference sequence).

The chain uses TRBV7-3 and TRBJ2-1, with TRBD2 matching over 7 bases. Trimming at V came to 1 base and at J to 4 bases, leaving 4 bases not matched to a gene. Germline CDR1 reads SGHTA; CDR2 reads FQGTGA. This CDR3 comprises 15 residues. The CDR3 DNA reads TGTGCCAGCAGCTTAAACGCGGGAGCTTACAATGAGCAGTTCTTC. Translated, it gives CASSLNAGAYNEQFF.

This clone was observed a handful of times. The V call is TRBV18, the J call TRBJ2-6, with TRBD1 matching 9 bases. The CDR3 runs 18 residues. Trimming cost V 3 bases and J 0 bases; bases outside gene matches: 6. Germline CDR1 reads KGHSH; CDR2 reads LQKENI. The CDR3 region is CASSPRTGALSGANVLTF. The DNA for the CDR3 is TGTGCCAGCTCACCCAGGACAGGGGCCCTCTCTGGGGCCAACGTCCTGACTTTC.

The chain links TRBV6-1 to TRBJ2-7, with 9 bases that match TRBD1. CDR1 is MNHNS, CDR2 SASEGT, per germline. With 2 bases clipped from V and 3 bases from J, the junction kept 5 bases outside the gene matches. This CDR3 is built from 15 residues. CDR3 sequence: CASSEWGQGVYEQYF. The CDR3 coding sequence is TGTGCCAGCAGTGAATGGGGACAGGGTGTCTACGAGCAGTACTTC.

V gene TRBV30 combines with J gene TRBJ1-5; D is undetermined. V was shortened by 3 bases and J by 3 bases, with 9 bases between the two germline ends. CDR3 length equals 13 residues. Germline V lookup: CDR1 GTSNPN, CDR2 SVGIG (reference sequence). CDR3 coding DNA: TGTGCCTGGAGCGTAGCCAACAATCAGCCCCAGCATTTT. Translating it yields CAWSVANNQPQHF. The full variable domain, in which reference TRBV30 and TRBJ1-5 provide the parts outside the CDR3, is SQTIHQWPATLVQPVGSPLSLECTVEGTSNPNLYWYRQAAGRGLQLLFYSVGIGQISSEVPQNLSASRPQDRQFILSSKKLLLSDSGFYLCAWSVANNQPQHFGDGTRLSIL.

This clone was counted between two and nine times. The chain carries TRBV7-7 and TRBJ2-5; possibly TRBD2 for D (6 bases). Germline V CDR1 and CDR2: SSHAT, FNYEAQ (reference sequence). The CDR3 spans 15 residues. Trimming stripped 1 base from V and 4 bases from J, with 13 bases between. The chain's CDR3 is CASSLGPGRGETQYF. The CDR3 region has the DNA TGTGCCAGCAGCTTAGGCCCGGGGCGGGGAGAGACCCAGTACTTC.

The chain employs TRBV5-1 and TRBJ2-3, with 10 bases matching TRBD2. Germline V gives CDR1 SGHRS, CDR2 YFSETQ. Trimming cost V 2 bases and J 5 bases; bases outside gene matches: 5. The CDR3 is made up of 15 amino acids. The CDR3 DNA sequence: TGCGCCAGCAGCTTCTCGGGACTAGCGAAAGATACGCAGTATTTT. This translates into CASSFSGLAKDTQYF.

The chain carries TRBV13 and TRBJ2-7; 8 nucleotides agree with TRBD2. CDR1 and CDR2 (germline): PRHDT, FYEKMQ (reference sequence). The V segment lost 10 bases and the J segment 0 bases; nucleotides outside the gene matches: 5. The length of the CDR3 is 13 residues. CDR3 loop: CATRLASSYEQYF. In DNA, the CDR3 is TGTGCCACGCGACTAGCGAGCTCCTACGAGCAGTACTTC.

The chain is built from TRBV11-2 and TRBJ2-2; maybe TRBD1 (5 bases). The CDR3 is 14 amino acids. CDR1 is SGHAT and CDR2 is FQNNGV in the germline V gene. The ends were cut back, 3 bases at V and 4 bases at J, with 9 bases in the middle. The CDR3 region has the DNA TGTGCCAGCAGCTTCTTCAGGGCCACCGGGGAGCTGTTTTTT. It codes for CASSFFRATGELFF.

V is TRBV14 and J is TRBJ2-7; the D is unclear. The CDR3 length is 13 residues. Trimming took 1 base from V and 0 from J, leaving 4 bases between them. Per the germline V gene, CDR1 is SGHDN and CDR2 is FVKESK. The CDR3 DNA is TGTGCCAGCAGCCAAGTCAGCTCCTACGAGCAGTACTTC. Translating it yields CASSQVSSYEQYF.

V is TRBV5-4 and J is TRBJ1-2, with 7 bases identical to TRBD1. The V gene end was trimmed by 4 bases and the J gene end by 4 bases; junction bases not matched to a gene: 4. Looked up from germline, CDR1 is SGHNT and CDR2 is YYREEE (reference sequence). The CDR3 length is 13 residues. CDR3 bases: TGTGCCAGCAGCCAGGGACAGACCTATGGCTACACCTTC. Translation: CASSQGQTYGYTF.

V usage is TRBV15 and J usage is TRBJ2-2; 8 bases line up with TRBD1. Trimming at V came to 0 bases and at J to 7 bases, leaving 4 bases not matched to a gene. This CDR3 is built from 15 residues. CDR1 and CDR2 from the germline V gene are LNHNV and YYDKDF (reference sequence). For the CDR3, the DNA is TGTGCCACCAGCAGAGACAGGGGGCCCTTCGGGGAGCTGTTTTTT. Amino acid sequence: CATSRDRGPFGELFF.

V and J are TRBV18 and TRBJ1-1, with 7 positions matching TRBD1. Germline assignment: CDR1 KGHSH and CDR2 LQKENI. V lost 3 bases to trimming and J lost 1 base; unmatched junction nucleotides: 5. This CDR3 region has 15 residues. The CDR3 here is CASSPRQGGNTEAFF. The CDR3 region has the DNA TGTGCCAGCTCACCCCGACAGGGAGGGAACACTGAAGCTTTCTTT.

The chain joins TRBV19 to TRBJ2-3, with unresolved D. This CDR3 comprises 10 residues. Germline assignment: CDR1 LNHDA and CDR2 SQIVND (reference sequence). V was pared by 10 bases and J by 4 bases, with 6 bases between. The CDR3 nucleotides are TGTGCCACCGAGGCAGATACGCAGTATTTT. Its protein is CATEADTQYF.

The CDR3 region is CASSRASGNFEQYF. Here the CDR3 DNA reads TGTGCCAGCAGCCGGGCTAGCGGGAATTTCGAGCAGTACTTC. V gene TRBV14 combines with J gene TRBJ2-7; 9 bases fit TRBD2. V gave up 4 bases and J gave up 6 bases; unmatched junction bases: 7. The CDR3 is 14 residues long. The germline gives CDR1 SGHDN, CDR2 FVKESK.

The chain recombines TRBV2 with TRBJ1-1; 7 positions agree with TRBD1. Germline assignment: CDR1 SNHLY and CDR2 FYNNEI. Unmatched junction bases numbered 14, after V lost 7 bases and J lost 0 bases. The CDR3 runs 17 residues. The CDR3, as DNA: TGTGCCAGCACCCCGAGGGGGCAGGGAAGGATGAACACTGAAGCTTTCTTT. This encodes CASTPRGQGRMNTEAFF.

V and J are TRBV28 and TRBJ2-7, with no clear D. CDR1 and CDR2 (germline): MDHEN, SYDVKM. V was clipped by 4 bases and J by 2 bases, with 12 bases between them. The CDR3 is 14 amino acids. The CDR3 sequence is CASSSYQFPYEQYF. CDR3 coding DNA: TGTGCCAGCAGTTCTTACCAGTTTCCCTACGAGCAGTACTTC.

V usage is TRBV27 and J usage is TRBJ2-1; 10 bases align to TRBD2. The germline V gene has CDR1 MNHEY and CDR2 SMNVEV (reference sequence). This CDR3 spans 17 amino acids. V lost 4 bases, J lost 7 bases, and 13 bases stayed unmatched. CDR3 amino acids: CASSSWSGRALRNEQFF. DNA of the CDR3: TGTGCCAGCAGTTCATGGAGCGGGAGGGCTTTGAGGAATGAGCAGTTCTTC.

Only a few counts were recorded for this clone. This rearrangement joins TRBV5-1 to TRBJ2-7; TRBD2 matches at 14 bases. J gave up 5 bases and V 0 bases, and 4 bases lay outside the gene matches. The germline gives CDR1 SGHRS, CDR2 YFSETQ. This CDR3 contains 16 residues. CDR3 DNA sequence: TGCGCCAGCAGCTTGGGAGTGACTAGCGGGGGGGACGAGCAGTACTTC. This codes for CASSLGVTSGGDEQYF.

The rearrangement links TRBV4-2 to TRBJ2-2; 8 bases match TRBD1. Per the germline V gene, CDR1 is LGHNA and CDR2 is YNFKEQ. The V segment lost 0 bases and the J segment 5 bases; nucleotides outside the gene matches: 5. The CDR3 sequence is 16 residues long. The CDR3 DNA follows: TGTGCCAGCAGCCAAGAGTCCAGGGGGCTAACCGGGGAGCTGTTTTTT. It codes for CASSQESRGLTGELFF.

The genes are TRBV7-6 and TRBJ2-5; the D gene is possibly TRBD2 (6 bases). In germline, CDR1 is SGHVS, CDR2 FNYEAQ. V lost 2 bases to trimming and J lost 5 bases, with 15 bases between them. CDR3 length: 15 residues. CDR3 in amino acids: CASSLFWREGETQYF. In nucleotides, the CDR3 is TGTGCCAGCAGCTTATTTTGGCGGGAAGGGGAGACCCAGTACTTC.